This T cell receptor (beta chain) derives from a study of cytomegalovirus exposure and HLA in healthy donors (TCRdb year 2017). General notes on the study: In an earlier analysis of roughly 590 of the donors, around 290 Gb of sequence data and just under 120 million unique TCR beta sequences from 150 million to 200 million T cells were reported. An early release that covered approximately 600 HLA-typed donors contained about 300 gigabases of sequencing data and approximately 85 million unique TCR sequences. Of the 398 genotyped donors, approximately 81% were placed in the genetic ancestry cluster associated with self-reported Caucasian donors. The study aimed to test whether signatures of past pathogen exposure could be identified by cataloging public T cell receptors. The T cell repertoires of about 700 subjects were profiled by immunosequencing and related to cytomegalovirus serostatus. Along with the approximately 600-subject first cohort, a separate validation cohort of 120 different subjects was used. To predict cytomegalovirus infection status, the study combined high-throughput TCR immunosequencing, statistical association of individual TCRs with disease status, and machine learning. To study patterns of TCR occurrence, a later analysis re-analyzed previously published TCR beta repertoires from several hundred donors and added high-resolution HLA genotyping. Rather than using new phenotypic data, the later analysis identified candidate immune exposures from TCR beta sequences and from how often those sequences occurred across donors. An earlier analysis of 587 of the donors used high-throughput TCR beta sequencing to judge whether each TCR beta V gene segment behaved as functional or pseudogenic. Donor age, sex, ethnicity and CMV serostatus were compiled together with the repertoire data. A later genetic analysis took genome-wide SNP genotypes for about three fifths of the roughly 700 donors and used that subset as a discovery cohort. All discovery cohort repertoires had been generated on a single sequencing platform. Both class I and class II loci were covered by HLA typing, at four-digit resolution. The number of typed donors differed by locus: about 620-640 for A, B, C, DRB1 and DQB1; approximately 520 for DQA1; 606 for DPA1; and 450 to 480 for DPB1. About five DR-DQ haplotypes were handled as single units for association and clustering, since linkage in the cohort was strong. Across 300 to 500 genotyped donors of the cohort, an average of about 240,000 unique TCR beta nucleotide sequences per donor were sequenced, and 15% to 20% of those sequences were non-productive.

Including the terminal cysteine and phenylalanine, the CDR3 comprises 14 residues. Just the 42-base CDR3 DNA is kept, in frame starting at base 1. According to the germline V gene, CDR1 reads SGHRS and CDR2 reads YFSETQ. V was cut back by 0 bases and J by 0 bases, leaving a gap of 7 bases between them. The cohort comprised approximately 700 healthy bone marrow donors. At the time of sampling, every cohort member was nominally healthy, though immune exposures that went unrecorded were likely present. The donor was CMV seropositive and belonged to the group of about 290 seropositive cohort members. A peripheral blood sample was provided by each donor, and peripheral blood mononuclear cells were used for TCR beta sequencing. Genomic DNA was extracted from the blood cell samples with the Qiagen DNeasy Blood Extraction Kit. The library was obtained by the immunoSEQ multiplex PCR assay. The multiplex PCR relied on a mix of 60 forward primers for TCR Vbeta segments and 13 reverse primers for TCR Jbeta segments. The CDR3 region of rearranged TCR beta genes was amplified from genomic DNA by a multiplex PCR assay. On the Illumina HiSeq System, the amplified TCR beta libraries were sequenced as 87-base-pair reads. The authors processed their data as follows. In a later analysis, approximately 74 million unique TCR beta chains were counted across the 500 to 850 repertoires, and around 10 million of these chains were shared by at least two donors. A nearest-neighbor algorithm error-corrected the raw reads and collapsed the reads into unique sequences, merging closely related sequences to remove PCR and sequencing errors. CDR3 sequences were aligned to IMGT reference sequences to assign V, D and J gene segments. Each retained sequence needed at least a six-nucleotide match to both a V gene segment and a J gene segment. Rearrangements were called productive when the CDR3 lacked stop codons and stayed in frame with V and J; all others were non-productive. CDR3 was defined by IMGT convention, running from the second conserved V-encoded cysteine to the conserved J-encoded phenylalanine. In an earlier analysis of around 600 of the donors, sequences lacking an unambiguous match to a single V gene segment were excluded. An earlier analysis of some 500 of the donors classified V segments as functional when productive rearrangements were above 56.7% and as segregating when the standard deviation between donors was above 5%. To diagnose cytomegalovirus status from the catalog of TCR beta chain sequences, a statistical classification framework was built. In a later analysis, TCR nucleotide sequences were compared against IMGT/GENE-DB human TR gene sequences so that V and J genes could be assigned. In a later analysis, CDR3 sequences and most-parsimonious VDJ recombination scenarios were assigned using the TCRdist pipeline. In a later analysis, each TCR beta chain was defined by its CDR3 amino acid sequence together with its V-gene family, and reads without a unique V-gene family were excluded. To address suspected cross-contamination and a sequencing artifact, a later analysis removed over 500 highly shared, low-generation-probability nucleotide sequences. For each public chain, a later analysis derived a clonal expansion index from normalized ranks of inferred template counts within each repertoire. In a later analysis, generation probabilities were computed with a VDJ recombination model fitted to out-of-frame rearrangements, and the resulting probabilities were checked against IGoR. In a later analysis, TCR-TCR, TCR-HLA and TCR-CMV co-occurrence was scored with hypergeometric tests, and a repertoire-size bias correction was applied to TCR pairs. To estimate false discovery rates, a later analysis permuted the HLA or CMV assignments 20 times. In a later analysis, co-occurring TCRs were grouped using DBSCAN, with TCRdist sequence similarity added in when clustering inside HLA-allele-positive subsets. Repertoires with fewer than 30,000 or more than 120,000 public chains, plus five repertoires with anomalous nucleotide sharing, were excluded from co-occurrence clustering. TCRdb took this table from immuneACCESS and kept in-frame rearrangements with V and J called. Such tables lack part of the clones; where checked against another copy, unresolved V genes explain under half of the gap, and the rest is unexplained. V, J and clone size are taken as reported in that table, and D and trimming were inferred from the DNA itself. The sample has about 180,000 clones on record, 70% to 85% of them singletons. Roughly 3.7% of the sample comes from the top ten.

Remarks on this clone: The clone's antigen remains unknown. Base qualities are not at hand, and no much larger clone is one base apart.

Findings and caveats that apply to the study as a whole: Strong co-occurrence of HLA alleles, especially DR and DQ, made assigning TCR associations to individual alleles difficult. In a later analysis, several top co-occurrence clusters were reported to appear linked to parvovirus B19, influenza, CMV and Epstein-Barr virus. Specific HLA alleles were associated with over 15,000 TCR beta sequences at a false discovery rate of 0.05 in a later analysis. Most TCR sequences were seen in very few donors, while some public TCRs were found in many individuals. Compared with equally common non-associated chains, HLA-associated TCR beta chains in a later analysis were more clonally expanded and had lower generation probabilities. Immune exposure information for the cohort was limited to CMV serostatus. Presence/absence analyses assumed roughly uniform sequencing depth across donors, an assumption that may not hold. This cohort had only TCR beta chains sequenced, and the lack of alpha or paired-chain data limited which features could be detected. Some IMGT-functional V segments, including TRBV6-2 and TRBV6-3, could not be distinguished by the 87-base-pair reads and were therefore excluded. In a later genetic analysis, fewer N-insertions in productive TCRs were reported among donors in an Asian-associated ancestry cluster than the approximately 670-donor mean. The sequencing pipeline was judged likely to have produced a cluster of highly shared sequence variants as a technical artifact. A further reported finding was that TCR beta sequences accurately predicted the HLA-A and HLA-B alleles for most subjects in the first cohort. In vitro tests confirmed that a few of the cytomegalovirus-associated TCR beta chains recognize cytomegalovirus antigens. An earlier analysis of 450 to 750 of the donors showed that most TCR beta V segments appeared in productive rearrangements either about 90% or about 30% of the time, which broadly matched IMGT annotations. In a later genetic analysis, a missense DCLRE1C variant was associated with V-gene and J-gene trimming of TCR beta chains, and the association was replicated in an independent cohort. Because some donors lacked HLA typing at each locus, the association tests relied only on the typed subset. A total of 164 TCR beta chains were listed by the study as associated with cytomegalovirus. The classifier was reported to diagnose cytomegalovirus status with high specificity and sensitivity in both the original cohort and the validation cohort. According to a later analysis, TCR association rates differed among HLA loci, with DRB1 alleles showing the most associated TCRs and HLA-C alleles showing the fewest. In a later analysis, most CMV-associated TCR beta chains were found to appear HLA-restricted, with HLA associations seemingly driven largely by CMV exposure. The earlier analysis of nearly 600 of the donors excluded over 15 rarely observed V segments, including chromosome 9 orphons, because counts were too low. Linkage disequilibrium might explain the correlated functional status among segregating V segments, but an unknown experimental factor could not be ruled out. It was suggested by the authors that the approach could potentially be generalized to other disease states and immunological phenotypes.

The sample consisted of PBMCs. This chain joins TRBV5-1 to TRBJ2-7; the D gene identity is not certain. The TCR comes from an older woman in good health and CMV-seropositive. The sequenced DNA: TGCGCCAGCAGCTTGGGTGAGAACTCCTACGAGCAGTACTTC. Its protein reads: CASSLGENSYEQYF.